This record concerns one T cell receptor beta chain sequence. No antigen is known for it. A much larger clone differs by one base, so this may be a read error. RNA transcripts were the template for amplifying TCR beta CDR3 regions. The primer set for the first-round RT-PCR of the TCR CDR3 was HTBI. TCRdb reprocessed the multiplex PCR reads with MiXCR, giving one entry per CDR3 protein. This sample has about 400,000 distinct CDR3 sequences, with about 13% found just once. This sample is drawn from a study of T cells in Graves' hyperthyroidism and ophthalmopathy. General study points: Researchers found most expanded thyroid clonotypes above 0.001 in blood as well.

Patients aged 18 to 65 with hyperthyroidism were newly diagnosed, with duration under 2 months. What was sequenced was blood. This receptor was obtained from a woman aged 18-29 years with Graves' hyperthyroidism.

This CDR3 is CAIKEDRGDTEAFF. The CDR3 bases are TGTGCCATCAAAGAGGACAGGGGGGACACTGAAGCTTTCTTT. The V and J genes are TRBV10-3 and TRBJ1-1, with 10 bases fitting TRBD1. V shed 7 bases and J 3 bases; nucleotides not matched to a gene: 5. The V gene's germline CDR1 is ENHRY and CDR2 SYGVKD. The CDR3 loop spans 14 amino acids.